The entry that follows covers one T cell receptor (beta chain) sequence. The data derive from a study of blood T cell repertoires in COVID-19. Overall study: Spain, Italy and the United States supplied samples that represented acute and convalescent COVID-19. PBMCs, B-cell-depleted T cells, or T cells provided the cDNA or gDNA that made up the material.

The participants were between 18 and 89 years old and came from fewer than 25 US areas. Participants' reported clinical history set cohort assignment. Sequencing used immunoSEQ multiplex PCR; TCRdb keeps in-frame clones, though not all of them. Counted here are 150,000 to 200,000 clones, about 88% occurring once; the ten biggest clones make up 1% to 1.5%. This CDR3 spans 15 amino acids. The junction had 8 bases not matched to a gene; V was cut back by 6 bases and J by 4 bases. The germline V gene encodes CDR1 MRHNA and CDR2 SNTAGT. The source is a human donor with acute COVID-19. The donor label of this sample is uncertain. Sequenced: PBMCs or T cells enriched from blood (not recorded which). This chain links TRBV6-4 with TRBJ1-5, with TRBD1 matching 8 bases. The CDR3 sequence is CASRATGAVNQPQHF. In DNA form, the CDR3 reads TGTGCCAGCAGGGCGACAGGGGCCGTAAATCAGCCCCAGCATTTT.